This TCR beta chain stems from a study of siplizumab effects on memory and regulatory T cells. Points on this clone: Its antigen remains unknown.

Repertoires were generated with immunoSEQ multiplex PCR, while TCRdb's copy carries only in-frame clones and drops some. The sample yields 110,000 or so clones, under 95% seen once. Germline CDR1 SEHNR, CDR2 FQNEAQ (reference sequence). V shed 2 bases and J shed 7 bases, with 11 bases lying between them. The CDR3 contains 14 residues. Study findings and constraints: Naive T cells were seen as more diverse than memory cells and as major alloresponse contributors.

The sequencing input was Tregs sorted from blood. The clonotype originates from a human donor in good health. The chain joins TRBV7-9 to TRBJ1-4; D is unclear. CDR3 DNA sequence: TGTGCCAGCAGCTTACTACGGGCTGGTGAAAAACTGTTTTTT. This encodes CASSLLRAGEKLFF.